This is a list of T cell receptor beta chains from one sample in a study of tumor and adjacent non-tumor tissue in lung cancer. Via MiXCR, TCRdb re-called the multiplex PCR reads, giving one row per CDR3 protein. The sample yields 120,000 or so distinct CDR3 sequences, over 70% seen once. Sequences were obtained from lung tumor tissue. The receptors shown here come from a man between 65 and 80 years old with non-small cell lung cancer. Both conserved end residues are part of each CDR3. Fields, in order: clone size, J gene, V gene, D gene, CDR3 DNA, CDR3 protein. The D gene is left open where the match is weak. Clone size is stated in some rows and not others, as once, few, many or a class when expanded.

clone size: .
J gene: TRBJ2-7
V gene: TRBV10-2
D gene: .
CDR3 DNA: TGCGCCACCAGTGGAGGAAATCAGTGGAACTGCCACGAGCAGTACTTC
CDR3 protein: CATSGGNQWNCHEQYF

clone size: .
J gene: TRBJ1-1
V gene: TRBV11-3
D gene: .
CDR3 DNA: TGTGCCAGCGGCTTGTACAGCATCAGGATGAACACTGAAGCTTTCTTT
CDR3 protein: CASGLYSIRMNTEAFF

clone size: .
J gene: TRBJ2-7
V gene: TRBV20-1
D gene: TRBD2
CDR3 DNA: TGCAGTGCTAAAGATCGGGTAGCGGGTCCCGAAAGGGACGAGCAATACTTC
CDR3 protein: CSAKDRVAGPERDEQYF

clone size: once
J gene: TRBJ2-3
V gene: TRBV20-1
D gene: TRBD2
CDR3 DNA: TGCAGTGCCGCCTACCGCCGGGGGGGGCGAGGCATAGATACGCATTATTTT
CDR3 protein: CSAAYRRGGRGIDTHYF

clone size: .
J gene: TRBJ2-2
V gene: TRBV5-1
D gene: .
CDR3 DNA: TGCGTCAATAGCTCGGGACATAGCACCGGGGAGCTGTTTTTT
CDR3 protein: CVNSSGHSTGELFF

clone size: .
J gene: TRBJ1-2
V gene: TRBV10-3
D gene: .
CDR3 DNA: TGTGCTATCAGTGCTGAGCAAAGACATGGCTACACCTTC
CDR3 protein: CAISAEQRHGYTF

clone size: .
J gene: TRBJ2-1
V gene: TRBV5-4
D gene: .
CDR3 DNA: TGTACCAGCAGAGGGGAGCAGAGTAGCTCCTACTATGAGCAGTTCTTC
CDR3 protein: CTSRGEQSSSYYEQFF

clone size: once
J gene: TRBJ1-6
V gene: TRBV10-3
D gene: .
CDR3 DNA: TGTGCCACCCAGTGGGGCGCGGGCAATTCACCCCTCCACTTT
CDR3 protein: CATQWGAGNSPLHF

clone size: .
J gene: TRBJ2-1
V gene: TRBV6-2/TRBV6-3
D gene: .
CDR3 DNA: TGTGCCAGCAACAGGGACGGTTACGATGAGCAGTTCTTC
CDR3 protein: CASNRDGYDEQFF

clone size: many
J gene: TRBJ1-2
V gene: TRBV28
D gene: TRBD1
CDR3 DNA: TGTGCCAGCAGTTCCGTACCGGGACAGTTTTCCTATGGCTACACCTTC
CDR3 protein: CASSSVPGQFSYGYTF

clone size: .
J gene: TRBJ2-3
V gene: TRBV29-1
D gene: TRBD1
CDR3 DNA: TGTAGCACCAGGGGGCCTTTGGAAACGCAGTATTTT
CDR3 protein: CSTRGPLETQYF

clone size: .
J gene: TRBJ2-7
V gene: TRBV11-2
D gene: TRBD1
CDR3 DNA: TGTGCCAGCAGCGCCAGGACAGGGCCCTCCTACGAGCACTACTTC
CDR3 protein: CASSARTGPSYEHYF

clone size: medium-sized
J gene: TRBJ2-1
V gene: TRBV10-3
D gene: TRBD2
CDR3 DNA: TGTGCCATCGGGCGGGAGATCAATGAGCAGTTCTTC
CDR3 protein: CAIGREINEQFF

clone size: .
J gene: TRBJ1-4
V gene: TRBV11-2
D gene: TRBD1
CDR3 DNA: TGTGCCAGCAGCCAAGGGACAGTTGAAAAACTGTTTTTT
CDR3 protein: CASSQGTVEKLFF

clone size: once
J gene: TRBJ2-7
V gene: TRBV12-3/TRBV12-4
D gene: .
CDR3 DNA: TGTCCCAGCAGTTTAGACAAGGGATCATACGAGCAGTACTTC
CDR3 protein: CPSSLDKGSYEQYF

clone size: .
J gene: TRBJ2-5
V gene: TRBV5-4
D gene: .
CDR3 DNA: TGTGCTAGCAGCTTGGATGGCACTGTTGGGACCAAGTACTTC
CDR3 protein: CASSLDGTVGTKYF

clone size: .
J gene: TRBJ1-4
V gene: TRBV4-3
D gene: .
CDR3 DNA: TGCACCAGCAGCCAAGATACCAGGGTCCCATGGGAAAAACTGTTTTTT
CDR3 protein: CTSSQDTRVPWEKLFF

clone size: once
J gene: TRBJ2-1
V gene: TRBV11-3
D gene: .
CDR3 DNA: TGTACCAGCATCTTAGATCCCACGGGGGGCAAGGGTGAGCAGTTCTTC
CDR3 protein: CTSILDPTGGKGEQFF

clone size: .
J gene: TRBJ1-5
V gene: TRBV10-2
D gene: TRBD1
CDR3 DNA: TGTGCCAGGACAACCGACAGGGGTGGTAGCAATCAGCCTCAGCATTTT
CDR3 protein: CARTTDRGGSNQPQHF

clone size: .
J gene: TRBJ2-7
V gene: TRBV4-1
D gene: .
CDR3 DNA: TGCGCCAGCAGACTCCGGGAGAGGAACTACGAGCAGTATTTC
CDR3 protein: CASRLRERNYEQYF

clone size: once
J gene: TRBJ2-5
V gene: TRBV4-3
D gene: .
CDR3 DNA: TGCGCCAGCAGCCAAGCCGGAGGAGGGGGACAAGAGACCCAGTATTTC
CDR3 protein: CASSQAGGGGQETQYF

clone size: once
J gene: TRBJ1-2
V gene: TRBV29-1
D gene: .
CDR3 DNA: TGCAGCGTTGAAGACTACGTTCAGGGCCATGCTAACTATGGCTACACCTTC
CDR3 protein: CSVEDYVQGHANYGYTF

clone size: .
J gene: TRBJ2-7
V gene: TRBV6-1
D gene: .
CDR3 DNA: TGTACTGGCAGTGATGCACAGGGAACAAGGGAGCAGTACTTC
CDR3 protein: CTGSDAQGTREQYF

clone size: .
J gene: TRBJ2-3
V gene: TRBV5-6
D gene: TRBD2
CDR3 DNA: TGTGCCAGCAGCTTGCTAGGGACTAGCGGGGGCAACACAGATATGCAGTATTTT
CDR3 protein: CASSLLGTSGGNTDMQYF

clone size: .
J gene: TRBJ2-7
V gene: TRBV4-1
D gene: .
CDR3 DNA: TGCGCCAGCAGCCATGGACCCAGCGGTGAGTACGAGCAGTACTTC
CDR3 protein: CASSHGPSGEYEQYF

clone size: .
J gene: TRBJ2-3
V gene: TRBV29-1
D gene: .
CDR3 DNA: TGCAGCGTTGACAGTTATACATATACGCAGTATTTT
CDR3 protein: CSVDSYTYTQYF

clone size: .
J gene: TRBJ1-3
V gene: TRBV29-1
D gene: .
CDR3 DNA: TGCAGGGTTGGACTGCCTGGAGACACCATATATTTT
CDR3 protein: CRVGLPGDTIYF

clone size: .
J gene: TRBJ2-7
V gene: TRBV6-5
D gene: TRBD2
CDR3 DNA: TGTGCCAGCAGCCATACTAGCGGGAGCCCCTACGAGCAATACTTC
CDR3 protein: CASSHTSGSPYEQYF

clone size: .
J gene: TRBJ2-3
V gene: TRBV6-2/TRBV6-3
D gene: .
CDR3 DNA: TGTACCAGAAGTTACCGGGCCCCGCAGACAGATACGCACTATTTT
CDR3 protein: CTRSYRAPQTDTHYF

clone size: .
J gene: TRBJ2-7
V gene: TRBV5-4
D gene: .
CDR3 DNA: TGTGCCAGCACGTTGTTCGTGACAGGAATTTCTGAGCAGTACTTC
CDR3 protein: CASTLFVTGISEQYF

clone size: .
J gene: TRBJ2-4
V gene: TRBV4-3
D gene: .
CDR3 DNA: TGCGCCAGCAGCCCAAAGACGGGTTTCGAAATCATTCAGTATTTC
CDR3 protein: CASSPKTGFEIIQYF

clone size: .
J gene: TRBJ1-6
V gene: TRBV6-5
D gene: .
CDR3 DNA: TGTGCGAGTAGTTATTCCGACGGTAAAAATTCACCCCTCCAATTT
CDR3 protein: CASSYSDGKNSPLQF

clone size: .
J gene: TRBJ2-1
V gene: TRBV29-1
D gene: .
CDR3 DNA: TGCAGCGCCTATGGGCAGGGGTCCTACAATGAGCAATTCTTC
CDR3 protein: CSAYGQGSYNEQFF

clone size: .
J gene: TRBJ2-1
V gene: TRBV11-2
D gene: .
CDR3 DNA: TGTGCCAGCAGCTTACATGTGCGGGACTGGGCCTCCTACAATTGGGGGTTCTTC
CDR3 protein: CASSLHVRDWASYNWGFF

clone size: once
J gene: TRBJ2-1
V gene: TRBV10-3
D gene: .
CDR3 DNA: TGTGCCATCTCCAGTGGGACGGACAGTGAGCAGTTCTTC
CDR3 protein: CAISSGTDSEQFF

clone size: once
J gene: TRBJ2-4
V gene: TRBV12-5
D gene: .
CDR3 DNA: TGTGCTAGTGGTCAAACGGGTCCTGCAACCAAAAACATTCAGTACTTC
CDR3 protein: CASGQTGPATKNIQYF

clone size: .
J gene: TRBJ1-4
V gene: TRBV4-1
D gene: .
CDR3 DNA: TGCGCCAGCAGCCAAGTAACAACCGATGCTCGGAAACTGTTTTTT
CDR3 protein: CASSQVTTDARKLFF

clone size: .
J gene: TRBJ1-2
V gene: TRBV10-3
D gene: .
CDR3 DNA: TGTGCCATCTGTGAGTCTCCCAACTATGGCTACACCTTC
CDR3 protein: CAICESPNYGYTF

clone size: many
J gene: TRBJ2-6
V gene: TRBV12-3/TRBV12-4
D gene: .
CDR3 DNA: TGTGCCAGCACCATATCATCTGGGGCCAACGTCCTGACTTTC
CDR3 protein: CASTISSGANVLTF

clone size: .
J gene: TRBJ2-3
V gene: TRBV5-6
D gene: TRBD2
CDR3 DNA: TGTGCCTGCAGCTTGGTAGGGACTAGCGGGGGCAACACAGATACGCAGTATTTT
CDR3 protein: CACSLVGTSGGNTDTQYF

clone size: .
J gene: TRBJ1-5
V gene: TRBV20-1
D gene: .
CDR3 DNA: TGCACTGCTAGGTCGGGTTACAATCAGCCCCAGCACTTT
CDR3 protein: CTARSGYNQPQHF